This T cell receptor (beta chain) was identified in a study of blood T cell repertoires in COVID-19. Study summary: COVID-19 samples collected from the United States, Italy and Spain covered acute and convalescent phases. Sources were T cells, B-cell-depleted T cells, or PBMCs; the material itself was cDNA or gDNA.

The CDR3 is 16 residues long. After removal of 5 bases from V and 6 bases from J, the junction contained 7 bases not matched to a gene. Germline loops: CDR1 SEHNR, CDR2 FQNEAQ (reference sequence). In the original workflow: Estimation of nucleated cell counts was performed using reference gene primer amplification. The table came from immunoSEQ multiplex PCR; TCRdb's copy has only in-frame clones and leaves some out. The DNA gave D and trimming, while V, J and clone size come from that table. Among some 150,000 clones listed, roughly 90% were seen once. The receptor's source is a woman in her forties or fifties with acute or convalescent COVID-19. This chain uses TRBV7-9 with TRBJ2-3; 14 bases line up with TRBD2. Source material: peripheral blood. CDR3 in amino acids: CASSQRWTSGGDTQYF. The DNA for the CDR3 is TGTGCCAGCAGCCAACGGTGGACTAGCGGGGGGGATACGCAGTATTTT.